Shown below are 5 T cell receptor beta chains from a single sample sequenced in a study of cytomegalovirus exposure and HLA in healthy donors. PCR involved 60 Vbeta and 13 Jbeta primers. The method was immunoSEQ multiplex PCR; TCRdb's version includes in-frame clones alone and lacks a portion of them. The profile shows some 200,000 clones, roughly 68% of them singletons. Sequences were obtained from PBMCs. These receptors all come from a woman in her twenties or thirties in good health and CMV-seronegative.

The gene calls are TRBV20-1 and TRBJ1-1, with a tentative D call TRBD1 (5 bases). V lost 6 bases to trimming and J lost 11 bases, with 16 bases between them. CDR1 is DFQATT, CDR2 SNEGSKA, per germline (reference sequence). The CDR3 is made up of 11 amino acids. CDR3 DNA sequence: TGCAGTGCCCACGCGGGGACCGACGCTTTCTTT. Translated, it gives CSAHAGTDAFF.

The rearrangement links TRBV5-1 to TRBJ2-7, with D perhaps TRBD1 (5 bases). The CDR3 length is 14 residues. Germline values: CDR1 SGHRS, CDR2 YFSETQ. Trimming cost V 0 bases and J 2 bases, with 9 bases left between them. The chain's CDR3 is CASSLGGQAYEQYF. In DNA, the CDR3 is TGCGCCAGCAGCTTGGGAGGACAAGCCTACGAGCAGTACTTC.

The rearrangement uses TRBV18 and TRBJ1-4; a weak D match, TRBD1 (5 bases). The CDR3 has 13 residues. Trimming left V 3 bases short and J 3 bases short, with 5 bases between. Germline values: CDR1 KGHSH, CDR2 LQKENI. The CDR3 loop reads CASSPGPNEKLFF. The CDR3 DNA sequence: TGTGCCAGCTCACCGGGGCCTAATGAAAAACTGTTTTTT.

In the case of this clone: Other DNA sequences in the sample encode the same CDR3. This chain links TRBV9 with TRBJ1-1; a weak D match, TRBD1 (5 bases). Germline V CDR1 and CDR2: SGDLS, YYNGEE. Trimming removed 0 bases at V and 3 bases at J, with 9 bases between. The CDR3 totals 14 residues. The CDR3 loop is CASSVGPTDTEAFF. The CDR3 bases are TGTGCCAGCAGCGTAGGGCCGACAGACACTGAAGCTTTCTTT.

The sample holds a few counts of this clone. CDR3 in amino acids: CASSVGSGGAETQYF. In nucleotides, the CDR3 is TGTGCCAGCAGCGTGGGAAGCGGGGGGGCGGAGACCCAGTACTTC. V gene TRBV9 combines with J gene TRBJ2-5; the match to TRBD2 covers 10 bases. J lost 5 bases, V lost 2 bases, and 6 bases had no gene match. Germline V gene lookup returns CDR1 SGDLS and CDR2 YYNGEE. The CDR3 totals 15 residues. Full variable domain (remainder filled in from reference TRBV9 and TRBJ2-5): DSGVTQTPKHLITATGQRVTLRCSPRSGDLSVYWYQQSLDQGLQFLIQYYNGEERAKGNILERFSAQQFPDLHSELNLSSLELGDSALYFCASSVGSGGAETQYFGPGTRLLVL.